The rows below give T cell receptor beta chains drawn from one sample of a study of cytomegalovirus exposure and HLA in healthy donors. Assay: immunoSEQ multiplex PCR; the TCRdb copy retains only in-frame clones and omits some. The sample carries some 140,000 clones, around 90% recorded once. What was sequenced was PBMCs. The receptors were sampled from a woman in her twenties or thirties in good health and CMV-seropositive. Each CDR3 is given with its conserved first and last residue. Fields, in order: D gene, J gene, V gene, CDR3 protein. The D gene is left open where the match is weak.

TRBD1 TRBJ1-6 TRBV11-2 CASSPGTGFRNSPLHF
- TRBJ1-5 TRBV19 CASSNSPRANQPQHF
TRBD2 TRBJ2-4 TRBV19 CASSTAGVVAKNIQYF
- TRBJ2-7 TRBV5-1 CASSLRSSYEQYF
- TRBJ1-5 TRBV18 CASSGEGDQPQHF
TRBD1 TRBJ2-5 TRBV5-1 CASSPGTGQETQYF
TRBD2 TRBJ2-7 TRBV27 CASSPITSGGSYEQYF
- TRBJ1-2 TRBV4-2 CASSQGYSGPKNYGYTF
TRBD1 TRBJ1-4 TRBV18 CASSPSQGAREKLFF
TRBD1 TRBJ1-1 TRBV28 CASSLYRGATEAFF
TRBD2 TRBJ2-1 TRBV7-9 CASSQRLAGEGRAQFF
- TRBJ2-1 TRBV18 CASSPRTPYNEQFF
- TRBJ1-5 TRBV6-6 CASTSRNQPQHF
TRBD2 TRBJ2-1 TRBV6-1 CASSERGVAYNEQFF
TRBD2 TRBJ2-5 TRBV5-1 CASSSYLGRGETQYF
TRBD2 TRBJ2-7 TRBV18 CASSPQWTSGSKEQYF
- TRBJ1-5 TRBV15 CATSRDRQPQHF
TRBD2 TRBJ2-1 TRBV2 CASSPRTSGGVNEQFF
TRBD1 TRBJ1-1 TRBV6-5 CASSYFRTGGNTEAFF
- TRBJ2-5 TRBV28 CASNDRYQETQYF
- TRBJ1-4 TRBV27 CASSPRQASNEKLFF
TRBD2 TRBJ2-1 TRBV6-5 CASSTTSGGPNEQFF
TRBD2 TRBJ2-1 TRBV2 CARGLAGKEQFF
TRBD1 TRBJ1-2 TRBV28 CASRRGTGGDNYGYTF
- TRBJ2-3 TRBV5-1 CASSPAPGTDTQYF
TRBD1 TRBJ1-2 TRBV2 CASSGQGITYGYTF
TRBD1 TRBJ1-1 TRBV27 CASRRTGVTEAFF
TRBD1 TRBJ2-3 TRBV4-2 CASSRGTGGADTQYF
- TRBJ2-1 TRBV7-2 CASSFSGGGYSYNEQFF
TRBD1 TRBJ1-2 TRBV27 CASSARNRGDSYGYTF
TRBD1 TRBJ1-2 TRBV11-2 CASSLVGVGQVYGYTF
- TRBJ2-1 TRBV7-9 CASSLERGEQFF
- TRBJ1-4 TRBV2 CASSERGVGYEKLFF
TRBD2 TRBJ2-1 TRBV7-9 CASSFNAGGQFF
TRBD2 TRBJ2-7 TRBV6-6 CASSAHGPGGEEQYF
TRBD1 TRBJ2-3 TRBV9 CASSVYSGQGADTQYF
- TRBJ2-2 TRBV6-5 CASTDTGTGELFF